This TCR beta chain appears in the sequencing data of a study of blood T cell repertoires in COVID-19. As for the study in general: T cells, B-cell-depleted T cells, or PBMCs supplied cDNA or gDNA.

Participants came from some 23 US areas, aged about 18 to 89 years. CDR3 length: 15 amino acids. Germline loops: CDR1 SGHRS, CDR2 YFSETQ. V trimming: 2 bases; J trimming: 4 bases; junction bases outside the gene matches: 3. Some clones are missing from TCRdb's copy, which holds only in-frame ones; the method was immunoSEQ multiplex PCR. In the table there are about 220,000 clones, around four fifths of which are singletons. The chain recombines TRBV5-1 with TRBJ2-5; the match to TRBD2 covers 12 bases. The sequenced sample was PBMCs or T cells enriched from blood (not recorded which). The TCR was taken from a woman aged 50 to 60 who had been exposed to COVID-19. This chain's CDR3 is CASSLLAGGRETQYF. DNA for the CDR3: TGCGCCAGCAGCTTACTAGCGGGGGGTCGAGAGACCCAGTACTTC.